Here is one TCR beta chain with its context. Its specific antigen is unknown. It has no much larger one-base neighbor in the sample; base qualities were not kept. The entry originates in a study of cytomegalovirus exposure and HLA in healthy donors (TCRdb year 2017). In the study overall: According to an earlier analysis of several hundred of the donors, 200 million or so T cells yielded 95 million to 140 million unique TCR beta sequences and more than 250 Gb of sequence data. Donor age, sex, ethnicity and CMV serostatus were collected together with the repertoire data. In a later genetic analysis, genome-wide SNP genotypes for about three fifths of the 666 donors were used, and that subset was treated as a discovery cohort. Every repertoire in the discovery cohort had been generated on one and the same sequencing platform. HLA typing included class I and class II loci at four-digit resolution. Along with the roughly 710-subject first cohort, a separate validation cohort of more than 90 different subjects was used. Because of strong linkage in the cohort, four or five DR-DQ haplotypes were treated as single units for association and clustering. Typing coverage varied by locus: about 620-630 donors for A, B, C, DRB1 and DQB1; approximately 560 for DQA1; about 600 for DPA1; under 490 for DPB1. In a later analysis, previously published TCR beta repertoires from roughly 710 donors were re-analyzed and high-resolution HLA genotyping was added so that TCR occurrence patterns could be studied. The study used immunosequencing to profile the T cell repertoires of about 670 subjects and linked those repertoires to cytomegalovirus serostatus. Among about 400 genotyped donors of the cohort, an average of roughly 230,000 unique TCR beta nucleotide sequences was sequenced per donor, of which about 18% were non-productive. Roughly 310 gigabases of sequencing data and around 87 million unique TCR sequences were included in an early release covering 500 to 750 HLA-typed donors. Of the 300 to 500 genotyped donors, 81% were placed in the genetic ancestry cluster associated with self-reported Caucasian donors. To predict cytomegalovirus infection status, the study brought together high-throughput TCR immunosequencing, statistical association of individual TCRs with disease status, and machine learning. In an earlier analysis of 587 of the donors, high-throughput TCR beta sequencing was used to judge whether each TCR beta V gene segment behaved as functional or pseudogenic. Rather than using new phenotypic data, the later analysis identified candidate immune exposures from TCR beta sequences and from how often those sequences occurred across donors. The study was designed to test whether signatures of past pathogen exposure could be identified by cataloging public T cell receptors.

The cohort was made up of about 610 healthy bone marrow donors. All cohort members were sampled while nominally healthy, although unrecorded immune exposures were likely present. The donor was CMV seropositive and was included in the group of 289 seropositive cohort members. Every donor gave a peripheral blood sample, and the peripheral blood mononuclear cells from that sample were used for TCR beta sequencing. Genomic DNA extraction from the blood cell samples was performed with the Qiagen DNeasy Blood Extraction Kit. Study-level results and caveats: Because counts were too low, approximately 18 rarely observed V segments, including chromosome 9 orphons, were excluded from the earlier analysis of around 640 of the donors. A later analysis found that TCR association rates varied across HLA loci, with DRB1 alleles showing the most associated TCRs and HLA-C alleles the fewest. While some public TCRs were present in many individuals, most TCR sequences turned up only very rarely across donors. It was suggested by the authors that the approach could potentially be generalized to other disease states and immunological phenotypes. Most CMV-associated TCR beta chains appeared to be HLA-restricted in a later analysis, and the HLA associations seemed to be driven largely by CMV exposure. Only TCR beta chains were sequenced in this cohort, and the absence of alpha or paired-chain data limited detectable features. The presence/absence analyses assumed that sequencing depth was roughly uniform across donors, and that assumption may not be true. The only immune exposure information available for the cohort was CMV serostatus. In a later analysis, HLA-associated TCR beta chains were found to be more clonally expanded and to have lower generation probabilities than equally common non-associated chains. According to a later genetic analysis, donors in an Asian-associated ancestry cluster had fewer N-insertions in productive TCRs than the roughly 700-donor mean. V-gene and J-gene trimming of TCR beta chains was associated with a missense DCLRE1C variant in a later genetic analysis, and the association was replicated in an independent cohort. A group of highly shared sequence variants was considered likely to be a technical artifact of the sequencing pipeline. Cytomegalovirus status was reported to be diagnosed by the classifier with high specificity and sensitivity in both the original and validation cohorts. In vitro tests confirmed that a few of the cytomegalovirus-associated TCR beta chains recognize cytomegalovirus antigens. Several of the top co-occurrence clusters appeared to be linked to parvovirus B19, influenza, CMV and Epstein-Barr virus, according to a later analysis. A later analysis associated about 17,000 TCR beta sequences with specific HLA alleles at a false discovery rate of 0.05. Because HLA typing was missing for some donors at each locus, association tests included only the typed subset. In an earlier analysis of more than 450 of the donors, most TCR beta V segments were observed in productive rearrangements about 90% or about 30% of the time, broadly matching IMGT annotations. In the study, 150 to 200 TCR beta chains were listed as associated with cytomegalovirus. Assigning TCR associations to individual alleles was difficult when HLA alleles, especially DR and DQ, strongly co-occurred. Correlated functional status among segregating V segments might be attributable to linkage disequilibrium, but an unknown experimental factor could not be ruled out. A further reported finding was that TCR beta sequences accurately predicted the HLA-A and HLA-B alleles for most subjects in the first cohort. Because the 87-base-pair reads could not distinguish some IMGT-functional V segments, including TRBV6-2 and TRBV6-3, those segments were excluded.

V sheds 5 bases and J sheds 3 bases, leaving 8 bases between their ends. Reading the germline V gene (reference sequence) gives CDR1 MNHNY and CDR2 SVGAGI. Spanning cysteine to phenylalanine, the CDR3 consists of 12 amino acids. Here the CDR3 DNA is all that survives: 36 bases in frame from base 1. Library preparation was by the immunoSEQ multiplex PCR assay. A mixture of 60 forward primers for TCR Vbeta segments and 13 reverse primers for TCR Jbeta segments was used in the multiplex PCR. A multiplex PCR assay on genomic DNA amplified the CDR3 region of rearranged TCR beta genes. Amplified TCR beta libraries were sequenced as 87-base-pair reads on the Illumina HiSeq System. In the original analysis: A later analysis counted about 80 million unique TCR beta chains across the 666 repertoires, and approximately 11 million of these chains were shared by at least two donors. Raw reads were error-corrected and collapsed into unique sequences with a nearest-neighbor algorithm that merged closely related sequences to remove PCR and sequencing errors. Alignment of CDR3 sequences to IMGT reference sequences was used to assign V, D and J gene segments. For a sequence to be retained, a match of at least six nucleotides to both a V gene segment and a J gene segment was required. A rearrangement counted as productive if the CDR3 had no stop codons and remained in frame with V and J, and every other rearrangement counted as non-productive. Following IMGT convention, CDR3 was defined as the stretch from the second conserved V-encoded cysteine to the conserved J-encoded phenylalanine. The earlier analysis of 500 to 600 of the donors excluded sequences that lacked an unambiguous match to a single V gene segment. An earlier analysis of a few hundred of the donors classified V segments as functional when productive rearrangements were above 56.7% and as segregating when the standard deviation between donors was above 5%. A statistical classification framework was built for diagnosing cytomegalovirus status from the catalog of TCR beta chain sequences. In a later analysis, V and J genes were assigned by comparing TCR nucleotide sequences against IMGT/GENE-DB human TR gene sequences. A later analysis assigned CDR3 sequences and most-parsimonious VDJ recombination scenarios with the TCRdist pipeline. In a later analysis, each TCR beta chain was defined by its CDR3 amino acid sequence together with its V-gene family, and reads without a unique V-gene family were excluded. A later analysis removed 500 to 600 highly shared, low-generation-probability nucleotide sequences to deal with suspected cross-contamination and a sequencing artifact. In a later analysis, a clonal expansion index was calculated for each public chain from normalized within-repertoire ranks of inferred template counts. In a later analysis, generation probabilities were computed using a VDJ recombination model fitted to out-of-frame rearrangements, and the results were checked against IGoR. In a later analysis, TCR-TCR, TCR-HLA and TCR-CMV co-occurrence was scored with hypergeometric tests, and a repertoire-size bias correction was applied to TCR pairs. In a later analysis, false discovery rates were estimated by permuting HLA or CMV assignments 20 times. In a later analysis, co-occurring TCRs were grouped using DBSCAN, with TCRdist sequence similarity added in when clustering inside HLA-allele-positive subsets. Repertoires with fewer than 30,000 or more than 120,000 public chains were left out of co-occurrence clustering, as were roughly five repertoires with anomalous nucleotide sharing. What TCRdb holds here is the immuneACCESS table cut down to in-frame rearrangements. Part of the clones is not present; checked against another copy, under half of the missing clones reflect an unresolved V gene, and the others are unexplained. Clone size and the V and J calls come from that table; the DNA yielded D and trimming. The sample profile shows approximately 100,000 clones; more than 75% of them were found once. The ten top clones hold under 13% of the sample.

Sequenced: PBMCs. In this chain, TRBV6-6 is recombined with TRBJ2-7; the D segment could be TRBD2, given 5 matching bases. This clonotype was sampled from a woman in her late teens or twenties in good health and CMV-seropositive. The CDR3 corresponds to CASSPRDYEQYF. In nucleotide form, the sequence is TGTGCCAGCAGTCCGAGGGACTACGAGCAGTACTTC.